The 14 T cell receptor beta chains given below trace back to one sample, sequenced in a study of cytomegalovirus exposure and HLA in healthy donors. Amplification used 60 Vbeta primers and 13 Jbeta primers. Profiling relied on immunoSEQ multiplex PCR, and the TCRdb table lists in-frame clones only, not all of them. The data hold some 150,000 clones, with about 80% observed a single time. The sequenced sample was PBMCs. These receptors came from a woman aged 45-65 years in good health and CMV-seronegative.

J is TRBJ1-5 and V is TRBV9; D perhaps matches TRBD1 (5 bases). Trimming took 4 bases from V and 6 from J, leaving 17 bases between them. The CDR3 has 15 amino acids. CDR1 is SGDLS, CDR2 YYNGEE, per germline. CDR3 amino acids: CASSSRSSQGQPQHF. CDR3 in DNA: TGTGCCAGCAGCTCTCGTAGTAGTCAGGGTCAGCCCCAGCATTTT. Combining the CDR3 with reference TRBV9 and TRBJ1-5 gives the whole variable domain DSGVTQTPKHLITATGQRVTLRCSPRSGDLSVYWYQQSLDQGLQFLIQYYNGEERAKGNILERFSAQQFPDLHSELNLSSLELGDSALYFCASSSRSSQGQPQHFGDGTRLSIL.

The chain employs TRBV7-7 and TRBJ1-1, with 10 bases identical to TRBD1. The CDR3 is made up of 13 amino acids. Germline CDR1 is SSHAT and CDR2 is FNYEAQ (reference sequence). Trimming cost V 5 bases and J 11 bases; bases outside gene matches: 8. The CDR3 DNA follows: TGTGCCAGCAGCCCGGACAGGGGGAGTTCGGCTTTCTTT. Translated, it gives CASSPDRGSSAFF.

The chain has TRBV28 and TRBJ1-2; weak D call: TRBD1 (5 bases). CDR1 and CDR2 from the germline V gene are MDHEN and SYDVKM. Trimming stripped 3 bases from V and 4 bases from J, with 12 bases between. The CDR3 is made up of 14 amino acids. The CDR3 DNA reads TGTGCCAGCAGTTTGGGGCAGCACCTCTATGGCTACACCTTC. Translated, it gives CASSLGQHLYGYTF.

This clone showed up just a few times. The CDR3 is CASSLVPGEAFF. The DNA for the CDR3 is TGTGCCAGCAGCTTAGTTCCGGGTGAAGCTTTCTTT. The chain has TRBV7-9 and TRBJ1-1; D is unresolved. This CDR3 has 12 amino acids. Germline V CDR1 and CDR2: SEHNR, FQNEAQ (reference sequence). Trimming shortened V by 1 base and J by 7 bases, and 7 bases separated the two germline ends.

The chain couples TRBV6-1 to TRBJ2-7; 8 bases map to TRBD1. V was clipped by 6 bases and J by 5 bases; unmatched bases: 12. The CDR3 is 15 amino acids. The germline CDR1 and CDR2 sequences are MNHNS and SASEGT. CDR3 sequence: CASRGPGQVRDEQYF. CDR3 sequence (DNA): TGTGCCAGCAGGGGTCCGGGACAGGTTAGGGACGAGCAGTACTTC.

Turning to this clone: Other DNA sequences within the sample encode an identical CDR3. The CDR3 DNA reads as TGTGCCAGCAGTCCCGAGGGGGGACAGGGACGAACTGAAGCTTTCTTT. Protein product: CASSPEGGQGRTEAFF. The gene calls are TRBV2 and TRBJ1-1; TRBD1 matches 9 bases. V trimming: 5 bases; J trimming: 5 bases; junction bases outside the gene matches: 12. The CDR3 spans 16 residues. Per the germline V gene, CDR1 is SNHLY and CDR2 is FYNNEI.

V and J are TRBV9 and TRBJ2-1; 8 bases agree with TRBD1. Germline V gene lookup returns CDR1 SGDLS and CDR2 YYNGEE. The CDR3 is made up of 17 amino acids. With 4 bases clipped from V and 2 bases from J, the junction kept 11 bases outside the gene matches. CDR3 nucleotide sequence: TGTGCCAGCAGCCCTCCCGGGACAGGAGGGCCCTACAATGAGCAGTTCTTC. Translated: CASSPPGTGGPYNEQFF.

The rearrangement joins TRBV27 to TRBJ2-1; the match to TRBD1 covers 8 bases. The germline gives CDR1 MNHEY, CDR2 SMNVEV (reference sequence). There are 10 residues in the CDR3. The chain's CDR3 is CQDRDNEQFF. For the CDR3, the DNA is TGTCAGGACAGGGACAATGAGCAGTTCTTC.

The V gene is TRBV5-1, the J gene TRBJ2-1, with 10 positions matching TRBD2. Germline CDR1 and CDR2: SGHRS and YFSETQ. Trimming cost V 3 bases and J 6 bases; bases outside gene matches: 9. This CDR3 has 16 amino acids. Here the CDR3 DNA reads TGCGCCAGCAGCTCAAAGACTAGCGGGCGGAGCAATGAGCAGTTCTTC. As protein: CASSSKTSGRSNEQFF.

CDR3 nucleotides: TGTGCCAGCAGTCTCAGTCAACGGAACACTGAAGCTTTCTTT. Its translation is CASSLSQRNTEAFF. The chain uses TRBV7-9 and TRBJ1-1; no clear D. The CDR3 has 14 amino acids. The germline gives CDR1 SEHNR, CDR2 FQNEAQ (reference sequence). With 6 bases removed from V and 1 base from J, the gap between germline ends came to 12 bases.

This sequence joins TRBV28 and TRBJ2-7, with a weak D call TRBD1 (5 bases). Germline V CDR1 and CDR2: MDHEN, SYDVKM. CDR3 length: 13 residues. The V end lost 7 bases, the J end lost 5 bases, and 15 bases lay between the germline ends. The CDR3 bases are TGTGCCAGCATTCCGCAGCCAGGGCACGAGCAGTACTTC. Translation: CASIPQPGHEQYF.

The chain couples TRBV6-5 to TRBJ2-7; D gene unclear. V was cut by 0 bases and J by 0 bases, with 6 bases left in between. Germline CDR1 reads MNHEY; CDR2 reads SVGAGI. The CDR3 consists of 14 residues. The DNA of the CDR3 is TGTGCCAGCAGTTACTCTGGCAACTCCTACGAGCAGTACTTC. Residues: CASSYSGNSYEQYF.

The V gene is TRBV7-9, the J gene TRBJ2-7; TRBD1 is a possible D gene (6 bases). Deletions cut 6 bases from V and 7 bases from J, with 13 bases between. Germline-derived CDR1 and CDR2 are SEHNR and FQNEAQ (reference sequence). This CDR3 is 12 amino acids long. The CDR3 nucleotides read TGTGCCAGCAGTTGGGACAAAGGAGAGCAGTACTTC. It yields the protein CASSWDKGEQYF.

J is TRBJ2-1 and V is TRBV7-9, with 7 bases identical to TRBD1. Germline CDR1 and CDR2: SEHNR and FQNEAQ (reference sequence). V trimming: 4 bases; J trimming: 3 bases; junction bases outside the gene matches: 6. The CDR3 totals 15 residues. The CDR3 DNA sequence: TGTGCCAGCAGCTCACAGGGGCTGGTCTACAATGAGCAGTTCTTC. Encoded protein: CASSSQGLVYNEQFF.